Listed below are T cell receptor beta chains from one sample, sequenced in a study of T cell responses to AZD1222 COVID-19 vaccine. The table came from immunoSEQ multiplex PCR; TCRdb's copy has only in-frame clones and leaves some out. The data contain 90,000 to 150,000 clones, roughly 90% of them seen just once; the ten biggest clones take up 4.4%. Sequenced here: peripheral blood, sampled on day 0 of AZD1222 vaccination. Receptors were obtained from an adult in good health. Each CDR3 is given with its conserved first and last residue. Fields, in order: J gene, CDR3 length, V gene, D gene, clone size, CDR3 DNA, CDR3 protein. A D gene is named only where the DNA matches it firmly. A row's size may be missing; if present it is once, few, many or a size class.

>TRBJ1-2|13|TRBV18|NA|NA
TGTGCCAGCTCACCGGCGGGTAATAACGGCTACACCTTC
CASSPAGNNGYTF
>TRBJ1-4|11|TRBV19|NA|NA
TGTGCCAGTACGGGGAATGAAAAACTGTTTTTT
CASTGNEKLFF
>TRBJ1-5|13|TRBV12-3/TRBV12-4|NA|NA
TGTGCCAGCAGTTTTGGCAGGGAGAAGCCCCAGCATTTT
CASSFGREKPQHF
>TRBJ2-2|16|TRBV7-7|TRBD1|NA
TGTGCCAGCAGCCCCCGCGGACAGGGAGGCACCGGGGAGCTGTTTTTT
CASSPRGQGGTGELFF
>TRBJ2-5|15|TRBV7-2|NA|NA
TGTGCCAGCAGCCCTTCGCCAGCGGCGGGAGAGACCCAGTACTTC
CASSPSPAAGETQYF
>TRBJ1-1|14|TRBV6-5|NA|once
TGTGCCAGCAGTACCCCGATGGGGGCGGCCGAAGCTTTCTTT
CASSTPMGAAEAFF
>TRBJ1-3|15|TRBV5-4|NA|NA
TGTGCCAGCAGCTCTGACCCCGGAGTGGGAAACACCATATATTTT
CASSSDPGVGNTIYF
>TRBJ1-6|16|TRBV5-1|NA|NA
TGCGCCAGCAGCTTTGGGTCGACAGGCGATAATTCACCCCTCCACTTT
CASSFGSTGDNSPLHF
>TRBJ2-7|13|TRBV14|NA|NA
TGTGCCAGCAGGCGCCTGTGGGGACCCGAGCAGTACTTC
CASRRLWGPEQYF
>TRBJ2-3|15|TRBV10-3|TRBD1|NA
TGTGCCATCAGTGGTGGGACAGGGGACACAGATACGCAGTATTTT
CAISGGTGDTDTQYF
>TRBJ1-5|15|TRBV5-1|TRBD1|NA
TGCGCCAGCAGCATCGGACAGGGGGTAGATCAGCCCCAGCATTTT
CASSIGQGVDQPQHF